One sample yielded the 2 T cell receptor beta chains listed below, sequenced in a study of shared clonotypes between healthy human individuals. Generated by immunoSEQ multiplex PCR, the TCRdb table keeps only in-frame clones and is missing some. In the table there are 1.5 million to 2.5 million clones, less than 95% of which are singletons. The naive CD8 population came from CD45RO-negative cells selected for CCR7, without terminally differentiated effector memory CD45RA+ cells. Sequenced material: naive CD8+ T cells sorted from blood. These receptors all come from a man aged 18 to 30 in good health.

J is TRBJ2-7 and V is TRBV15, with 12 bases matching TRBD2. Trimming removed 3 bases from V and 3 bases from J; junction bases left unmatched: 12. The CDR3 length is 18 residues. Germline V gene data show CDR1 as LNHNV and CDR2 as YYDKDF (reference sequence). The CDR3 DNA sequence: TGTGCCACCAGCAGCGGACACCTTGGACTAGCGGGGATCTACGAGCAGTACTTC. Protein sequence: CATSSGHLGLAGIYEQYF.

The CDR3 DNA is TGCGCCAGCAGCCTCCTAGCGGGGGCGCACCAAGAGACCCAGTACTTC. This encodes CASSLLAGAHQETQYF. The chain combines TRBV4-1 with TRBJ2-5; 10 nucleotides agree with TRBD2. CDR1 is MGHRA and CDR2 is YSYEKL in the germline V gene. V lost 4 bases, J lost 0 bases, and 5 bases stayed unmatched. This CDR3 region has 16 residues.